This TCR beta chain was obtained from a study of T cells in Graves' hyperthyroidism and ophthalmopathy (dated by TCRdb to the late 2010s). Study-wide context: Peripheral blood was collected at initial diagnosis, before any treatment. To identify TCR V-J signatures that set the groups apart, the researchers used a discovery cohort of 90 to 100 patients, made up of some 41 with Graves' ophthalmopathy and some 58 with stable Graves' hyperthyroidism. Whether ophthalmopathy could be predicted prospectively was tested in an independent validation cohort made up of under 20 hyperthyroidism patients plus 17 patients who later progressed to ophthalmopathy. The 100 discovery patients were randomly split 7:3 into training and test sets. Thyroid tissue and blood T-cell repertoires from about 6 Graves' hyperthyroidism patients were also compared in the study. Following sampling, methimazole starting at 30 mg daily was given to hyperthyroidism patients, and high-dose intravenous methylprednisolone was given to ophthalmopathy patients. TCR Vbeta CDR3 sequencing of 130 to 150 peripheral blood samples (over 40 ophthalmopathy, roughly 72 hyperthyroidism and roughly 17 progressor patients) is reported in the paper. General conclusions and limits of the study: Blood samples also contained most of the expanded thyroid clonotypes (frequency above 0.001), which suggests that blood repertoires may reflect thyroid immune responses. Ophthalmopathy was separated from stable hyperthyroidism by a 13 V-J signature model, with just over 85% sensitivity and about 81% specificity obtained in cross-validation and 80%/75% obtained in testing. Sample size was not statistically predetermined, and blinding of investigators to group allocation was not performed. In validation, progression to ophthalmopathy was predicted by the model with almost 71% sensitivity and roughly 76% specificity, a median of 6.5 months before onset.

The TCR beta CDR3 regions were amplified from the RNA transcripts. For the first round of RT-PCR on the TCR CDR3, the HTBI primer set was used together with the Qiagen OneStep RT-PCR kit. A second multiplex PCR round built the libraries, followed by size selection and purification. Libraries were sequenced paired-end with 100 bp reads on an Illumina HiSeq2000. The authors' analysis ran thus. Raw data were processed with SOAPnuke, discarding reads with adapters, uncalled bases, mean Phred below 15, or no exact constant-primer or identifier match. High-quality paired reads were merged using COPE v1.2.5, and each unique nucleotide sequence was defined as a clonotype. Clonotypes were aligned to IMGT TRBV, TRBD and TRBJ reference segments using MiTCR v1.1. Analysis was restricted to V-J combinations with a frequency above 0.0001, which covered 99% to 99.2% of repertoires. The TCS score was defined as the ratio of F50 (clonal expansion) to E x V (chaos), calculated using BLOSUM62-based TCRdist between CDR3 peptides within each V-J. Welch's t-statistics and random forest reduced around 510 V-J features to 10 to 15, which were used in a naive Bayes classifier (R e1071). TCRdb took the public reads, trimmed them with fastp at Q25, ran MiXCR for clone calling and kept in-frame beta chains. Every distinct CDR3 protein forms one entry, paired with its most common genes and DNA. TCRdb's processing, not the study's, gives the V and J calls here. This sample has fewer than 650,000 distinct CDR3 sequences in its table, and around 15% of those were observed once. The top ten hold around 14% of the sample.

This clonotype was observed many times. Its antigen remains unidentified. No per-base quality is available; no much larger clone lies one base away. Trimming leaves V shorter by 3 bases and J shorter by 7 bases, with the junction holding 9 bases beyond the gene matches. The CDR3 measures 14 amino acids from cysteine to phenylalanine. Left in the record is the CDR3 DNA by itself, 42 bases read in frame from the first base. For CDR1 and CDR2, the germline V gene lists MDHEN and SYDVKM. Stable Graves' hyperthyroidism was defined as the absence of progression to ophthalmopathy over 18 months of follow-up. The hyperthyroidism patients were between 18 and 65 years old and newly diagnosed, with a disease duration of less than 2 months. Exclusion was applied to patients with uncontrolled infections, other autoimmune diseases, pregnancy or lactation. Diagnoses were based on clinical symptoms, serum thyroxine and TRAb, thyroid ultrasound and orbital computed tomography. PBMCs were isolated from roughly 10 ml of fresh peripheral blood by Ficoll-Paque density gradient centrifugation. Total RNA was extracted using Trizol reagent, and RNA quality was assessed on an Agilent 2100 Bioanalyzer.

Sequencing was performed on blood. The rearrangement joined TRBV28 to TRBJ2-7, and TRBD1 aligns with 7 junction nucleotides. The receptor was derived from a woman between 40 and 50 years old with Graves' hyperthyroidism. DNA sequence: TGTGCCAGCAGTTTCCCCGAGGGGGCTCGAGAGCAGTACTTC. Translated, this is CASSFPEGAREQYF.